This T cell receptor beta chain was documented in a study of post-analysis software for immune sequencing data. Study overall: Disease courses included relapsing-remitting, secondary progressive and progressive-relapsing multiple sclerosis. Whole-study findings and limits: Relative to controls, patients with multiple sclerosis showed significantly lower normalized Chao1 diversity.

The TCR beta cDNA libraries carried unique molecular identifiers. TCRdb processed the PCR reads anew with MiXCR; each CDR3 protein has one entry. The sample holds approximately 730,000 distinct CDR3 sequences, 46% seen once. Points on this clonotype: Its antigen is still unknown.

The clonotype originates from a girl aged 10 to 17 with multiple sclerosis. The sequencing input was blood.

CDR3 loop: CSVGTSGSPNEQFF. As DNA, the CDR3 is TGCAGCGTTGGCACTAGCGGGAGCCCCAATGAGCAGTTCTTC. This chain links TRBV29-1 with TRBJ2-1; the match to TRBD2 covers 11 bases. Looked up from germline, CDR1 is SQVTM and CDR2 is ANQGSEA. There are 14 residues in the CDR3. Trimming took 4 bases from V and 6 from J; bases not matched to a gene: 5.